Each of the 19 T cell receptor beta chains below was sequenced from the same sample in a study of blood T cell repertoires in COVID-19 (dated by TCRdb to 2019 to 2021). The library came from the immunoSEQ multiplex PCR assay. Here the immuneACCESS table is served through TCRdb, limited to in-frame sequences with V and J called. Missing clones are a known gap in these copies; in checked studies unresolved V genes cover under half, and the rest lacks a known reason. The sample records more than 200,000 clones, 80% to 90% of which are singletons. The ten largest clones represent 4.2% of the sample. The sequenced material came from peripheral blood. These TCRs come from a man in his 60s with acute or convalescent COVID-19.

J is TRBJ2-2 and V is TRBV19; 15 nucleotides align to TRBD2. The CDR3 is 18 amino acids. V trimming: 5 bases; J trimming: 8 bases; junction bases outside the gene matches: 12. Germline CDR1 and CDR2: LNHDA and SQIVND (reference sequence). The CDR3 spells CASSARTSGRVPGGELFF. CDR3 coding DNA: TGTGCCAGTAGTGCCCGGACTAGCGGGAGGGTCCCGGGGGGGGAGCTGTTTTTT. Drawing the rest from reference TRBV19 and TRBJ2-2, the complete variable domain is DGGITQSPKYLFRKEGQNVTLSCEQNLNHDAMYWYRQDPGQGLRLIYYSQIVNDFQKGDIAEGYSVSREKKESFPLTVTSAQKNPTAFYLCASSARTSGRVPGGELFFGEGSRLTVL.

The chain combines TRBV4-1 with TRBJ2-1; 15 positions agree with TRBD2. This CDR3 has 18 residues. Germline assignment: CDR1 MGHRA and CDR2 YSYEKL. Germline trimming cut 4 bases from V and 3 bases from J; bases unmatched to any gene: 7. CDR3 residues: CASSRGTSGGIYYNEQFF. CDR3 nucleotide sequence: TGCGCCAGCAGCCGAGGGACTAGCGGGGGGATCTACTACAATGAGCAGTTCTTC.

This clone was detected only once. V gene TRBV5-1 combines with J gene TRBJ2-6; TRBD1 is a possible D gene (5 bases). Germline-derived CDR1 and CDR2 are SGHRS and YFSETQ. The CDR3 spans 14 residues. V lost 2 bases and J 2 bases, leaving 5 bases between the germline ends. This chain's CDR3 is CASSFRAGANVLTF. The CDR3 DNA is TGCGCCAGCAGCTTCAGGGCTGGGGCCAACGTCCTGACTTTC. Drawing the rest from reference TRBV5-1 and TRBJ2-6, the complete variable domain is KAGVTQTPRYLIKTRGQQVTLSCSPISGHRSVSWYQQTPGQGLQFLFEYFSETQRNKGNFPGRFSGRQFSNSRSEMNVSTLELGDSALYLCASSFRAGANVLTFGAGSRLTVL.

This rearrangement joins TRBV9 to TRBJ2-2; 10 bases match TRBD1. Germline assignment: CDR1 SGDLS and CDR2 YYNGEE. The CDR3 covers 16 residues. V dropped 3 bases and J dropped 5; count of bases not matched to a gene: 7. The CDR3, as DNA: TGTGCCAGCAGCGGAGACGGGACAGGGGTTACCGGGGAGCTGTTTTTT. Protein product: CASSGDGTGVTGELFF.

A single count supports this clone. The rearrangement joins TRBV7-2 to TRBJ2-7; TRBD2 is a possible D gene (5 bases). V was clipped by 1 base and J by 4 bases, with 11 bases between them. The CDR3 runs 14 residues. Germline V gives CDR1 SGHTA, CDR2 FQGNSA. The CDR3 reads CASSLVSVSYEQYF. For the CDR3, the DNA is TGTGCCAGCAGCTTAGTTAGCGTCTCATACGAGCAGTACTTC.

The J gene is TRBJ2-1, the V gene TRBV10-1, with unresolved D. Germline V gene sequence: CDR1 WNHNN, CDR2 SYGVQD (reference sequence). The germline V and J ends were trimmed by 4 bases and 6 bases, with 10 bases remaining between them. The CDR3 sequence is 13 residues long. The CDR3 DNA reads TGCGCCAGCAGTGGACAATGGATCAATGAGCAGTTCTTC. This codes for CASSGQWINEQFF.

The gene calls are TRBV7-9 and TRBJ1-4, with 9 nucleotides matching TRBD1. The germline CDR1 and CDR2 sequences are SEHNR and FQNEAQ (reference sequence). The CDR3 is made up of 17 amino acids. With 4 bases clipped from V and 8 bases from J, the junction kept 14 bases outside the gene matches. The CDR3 coding sequence is TGTGCCAGCAGCTCTACCCGGGACAGGGTAGATTACGAAAAACTGTTTTTT. Protein sequence: CASSSTRDRVDYEKLFF. Variable domain in full (rest from reference TRBV7-9 and TRBJ1-4): DTGVSQNPRHKITKRGQNVTFRCDPISEHNRLYWYRQTLGQGPEFLTYFQNEAQLEKSRLLSDRFSAERPKGSFSTLEIQRTEQGDSAMYLCASSSTRDRVDYEKLFFGSGTQLSVL.

This chain joins TRBV7-9 and TRBJ2-2; 7 nucleotides line up with TRBD1. Trimming at V came to 4 bases and at J to 0 bases, leaving 8 bases not matched to a gene. The CDR3 covers 17 residues. CDR1 and CDR2 (germline): SEHNR, FQNEAQ (reference sequence). CDR3 nucleotides: TGTGCCAGCAGCTCGAACAGGGGACCCGCGAACACCGGGGAGCTGTTTTTT. The encoded protein is CASSSNRGPANTGELFF.

CDR3 sequence: CASSLPRASNNEQFF. The CDR3 bases are TGTGCCAGCAGTTTGCCCAGGGCGTCTAACAATGAGCAGTTCTTC. V usage is TRBV28 and J usage is TRBJ2-1; possible D gene TRBD1, 5 bases. The length of the CDR3 is 15 residues. In germline, CDR1 is MDHEN, CDR2 SYDVKM. Between the trimmed V and J ends, which lost 3 bases and 5 bases, there was a span of 14 bases.

The genes are TRBV29-1 and TRBJ2-7; 10 bases fit TRBD2. This CDR3 spans 15 amino acids. CDR1 and CDR2 from the germline V gene are SQVTM and ANQGSEA. V lost 5 bases to trimming and J lost 6 bases; unmatched junction nucleotides: 13. The CDR3 DNA is TGCAGCGTTTTCACAGTCGTTCTAGCGGGAGCCGAGCAGTACTTC. This encodes CSVFTVVLAGAEQYF.

The chain's CDR3 is CASSTTGQPTGYTF. DNA for the CDR3: TGTGCCAGCAGCACGACAGGGCAGCCAACAGGCTACACCTTC. V and J are TRBV7-2 and TRBJ1-2; 7 bases fit TRBD1. The ends lost 5 bases at V and 8 bases at J; junction bases unmatched: 11. The CDR3 is made up of 14 amino acids. Germline V lookup: CDR1 SGHTA, CDR2 FQGNSA. The variable domain in full, completed from reference TRBV7-2 and TRBJ1-2, reads GAGVSQSPSNKVTEKGKDVELRCDPISGHTALYWYRQSLGQGLEFLIYFQGNSAPDKSGLPSDRFSAERTGGSVSTLTIQRTQQEDSAVYLCASSTTGQPTGYTFGSGTRLTVV.

The chain carries TRBV4-1 and TRBJ1-1; perhaps TRBD1 as D (6 bases). Deletions cut 0 bases from V and 0 bases from J, with 11 bases between. Germline values: CDR1 MGHRA, CDR2 YSYEKL. The CDR3 contains 16 residues. As DNA, the CDR3 is TGCGCCAGCAGCCAAGAAGGGGGTGCCATGAACACTGAAGCTTTCTTT. Protein: CASSQEGGAMNTEAFF.

This clone was seen a handful of times. The chain is built from TRBV18 and TRBJ1-1, with a weak D call TRBD1 (6 bases). The CDR3 extends over 14 amino acids. V was shortened by 3 bases and J by 6 bases, with 14 bases between the two germline ends. CDR1 is KGHSH and CDR2 is LQKENI in the germline V gene. For the CDR3, the DNA is TGTGCCAGCTCACCTACAGGGTTTAGGGCTGAAGCTTTCTTT. Amino acids: CASSPTGFRAEAFF.

V gene TRBV4-3 combines with J gene TRBJ1-3; tentatively, D is TRBD1 (6 bases). This CDR3 is 17 amino acids long. The V gene lost 0 bases and the J gene lost 1 base, with 13 bases spanning the gap. The germline CDR1 and CDR2 sequences are LGHNA and YSLEER. The CDR3 protein is CASSQDWGGASGNTIYF. DNA of the CDR3: TGCGCCAGCAGCCAAGATTGGGGGGGCGCGTCTGGAAACACCATATATTTT.

The chain combines TRBV15 with TRBJ1-4; the match to TRBD1 covers 7 bases. The CDR3 is 14 amino acids. CDR1 LNHNV and CDR2 YYDKDF come from the germline V gene (reference sequence). V lost 1 base, J lost 6 bases, and 2 bases stayed unmatched. CDR3 DNA sequence: TGTGCCACCAGCAGAGGGGACAGTGATGAAAAACTGTTTTTT. This gives the protein CATSRGDSDEKLFF. Together with reference TRBV15 and TRBJ1-4, the CDR3 gives the full variable domain: DAMVIQNPRYQVTQFGKPVTLSCSQTLNHNVMYWYQQKSSQAPKLLFHYYDKDFNNEADTPDNFQSRRPNTSFCFLDIRSPGLGDTAMYLCATSRGDSDEKLFFGSGTQLSVL.

A few counts support this clone. The chain has TRBV4-2 and TRBJ2-2; 7 positions agree with TRBD1. Trimming took 1 base from V and 7 from J; bases not matched to a gene: 9. From germline, CDR1 is LGHNA and CDR2 YNFKEQ. The CDR3 is 16 residues long. This CDR3 is CASSQVQTGMGGELFF. The CDR3 DNA reads as TGTGCCAGCAGCCAAGTTCAGACAGGGATGGGCGGGGAGCTGTTTTTT.

The gene calls are TRBV2 and TRBJ2-7; D possibly corresponds to TRBD1 (5 bases). This CDR3 is built from 14 residues. The germline gives CDR1 SNHLY, CDR2 FYNNEI. With 2 bases removed from V and 4 bases from J, the gap between germline ends came to 12 bases. The CDR3 nucleotides are TGTGCCAGCAGTGAAACCATCCAGGGTTACGAGCAGTACTTC. As protein: CASSETIQGYEQYF.

This clone was counted between two and nine times. The gene calls are TRBV18 and TRBJ2-7; 8 bases are shared with TRBD1. V lost 4 bases to trimming and J lost 0 bases; unmatched junction nucleotides: 8. This CDR3 is 16 amino acids long. Germline V CDR1 and CDR2: KGHSH, LQKENI. DNA of the CDR3: TGTGCCAGCTCACGGAGGACCGGACAGGGCTCCTACGAGCAGTACTTC. It yields the protein CASSRRTGQGSYEQYF.

This clone appeared once. This sequence joins TRBV3-1 (or the pseudogene TRBV3-2) and TRBJ1-1; TRBD1 matches at 10 bases. J lost 1 base, V lost 1 base, and 3 bases had no gene match. CDR3 length: 16 residues. The germline V gene encodes CDR1 LGHDT and CDR2 YNNKEL (reference sequence). As DNA, the CDR3 is TGTGCCAGCAGCCAAGGACAGGGGGCCGGGAACACTGAAGCTTTCTTT. Its translation: CASSQGQGAGNTEAFF.